A single sample gave rise to the 27 T cell receptor beta chains below, sequenced in a study of blood T cell repertoires in COVID-19. The repertoire was sequenced with immunoSEQ multiplex PCR; TCRdb's copy has only in-frame clones and lacks some. The sample has over 85,000 clones, approximately 82% seen once. The sequenced sample consisted of peripheral blood. These receptors were obtained from a woman between 65 and 79 years old with acute or convalescent COVID-19.

This clone has just a few counts. This chain joins TRBV15 and TRBJ1-2; unclear D gene. The CDR3 has 17 residues. The germline V gene has CDR1 LNHNV and CDR2 YYDKDF (reference sequence). Trimming removed 0 bases from V and 2 bases from J, with 16 bases in between. The CDR3 DNA reads as TGTGCCACCAGCAGAGATGGCACATCTCCGATCAACTATGGCTACACCTTC. It is translated as CATSRDGTSPINYGYTF.

V usage is TRBV7-3 and J usage is TRBJ2-1; unclear D gene. This CDR3 is built from 13 residues. Germline loops: CDR1 SGHTA, CDR2 FQGTGA. The V and J ends lost 2 bases and 8 bases respectively, with 10 bases between them. CDR3 loop: CASSLGLLDEQFF. For the CDR3, the DNA is TGTGCCAGCAGCTTAGGGCTCCTCGATGAGCAGTTCTTC.

A word on this clone: The sample has other DNA sequences that encode this CDR3 too. The chain employs TRBV27 and TRBJ1-5; D uncertain. Germline V gives CDR1 MNHEY, CDR2 SMNVEV (reference sequence). This CDR3 spans 15 amino acids. V shed 0 bases and J shed 0 bases, with 6 bases lying between them. DNA for the CDR3: TGTGCCAGCAGTTTATCGAGGTATAGCAATCAGCCCCAGCATTTT. It codes for CASSLSRYSNQPQHF.

The genes are TRBV5-8 and TRBJ2-7; possibly TRBD1 for D (6 bases). Germline CDR1 SGHTS, CDR2 YDEGEE. CDR3 length: 14 amino acids. V was trimmed by 3 bases and J by 6 bases, leaving 16 bases between them. CDR3 sequence: CASSSGTFLVEQYF. DNA for the CDR3: TGTGCCAGCAGCTCCGGGACATTTCTAGTCGAGCAGTACTTC.

The chain recombines TRBV9 with TRBJ2-1, with D tentatively TRBD2 (5 bases). The CDR3 has 15 amino acids. CDR1 and CDR2 (germline): SGDLS, YYNGEE. The V and J ends lost 3 bases and 3 bases respectively, with 13 bases between them. The CDR3 is CASSAAGGSYNEQFF. The CDR3 DNA reads as TGTGCCAGCAGCGCCGCTGGAGGCAGCTACAATGAGCAGTTCTTC.

V is TRBV9 and J is TRBJ1-3; 7 bases fit TRBD1. Germline trimming cut 4 bases from V and 4 bases from J; bases unmatched to any gene: 8. The germline V gene has CDR1 SGDLS and CDR2 YYNGEE. The CDR3 is 15 residues long. The CDR3 DNA sequence: TGTGCCAGCAGCCGGACAGGACTAACGGGAAACACCATATATTTT. Protein sequence: CASSRTGLTGNTIYF. Full variable domain (rest looked up from reference TRBV9 and TRBJ1-3): DSGVTQTPKHLITATGQRVTLRCSPRSGDLSVYWYQQSLDQGLQFLIQYYNGEERAKGNILERFSAQQFPDLHSELNLSSLELGDSALYFCASSRTGLTGNTIYFGEGSWLTVV.

The gene calls are TRBV12-5 and TRBJ2-3; 8 nucleotides match TRBD1. V lost 4 bases, J lost 3 bases, and 6 bases stayed unmatched. In germline, CDR1 is LGHNT, CDR2 FRNRAP. CDR3 length equals 15 residues. The CDR3 nucleotides read TGTGCTAGTGGTTCCTGGACAGGGAGTACAGATACGCAGTATTTT. This encodes CASGSWTGSTDTQYF.

This clone was detected only once. The genes are TRBV2 and TRBJ2-1; D might be TRBD1 (6 bases). The V end lost 1 base, the J end lost 15 bases, and 13 bases lay between the germline ends. Germline values: CDR1 SNHLY, CDR2 FYNNEI. This CDR3 contains 12 residues. CDR3 nucleotide sequence: TGTGCCAGCAGTGAAGGATCACAGGGTCCGTTCTTC. Translation: CASSEGSQGPFF. Using reference TRBV2 and TRBJ2-1 for the parts outside the CDR3, the full variable domain is EPEVTQTPSHQVTQMGQEVILRCVPISNHLYFYWYRQILGQKVEFLVSFYNNEISEKSEIFDDQFSVERPDGSNFTLKIRSTKLEDSAMYFCASSEGSQGPFFGPGTRLTVL.

The chain recombines TRBV9 with TRBJ1-3; 9 bases line up with TRBD1. This CDR3 has 14 amino acids. V was clipped by 7 bases and J by 4 bases; unmatched bases: 6. CDR1 and CDR2 from the germline V gene are SGDLS and YYNGEE. The CDR3 bases are TGTGCCAGCGGATCACAGGGGGCAGGAAACACCATATATTTT. It codes for CASGSQGAGNTIYF.

The chain combines TRBV6-4 with TRBJ1-1; D is uncertain. The CDR3 sequence is 15 residues long. V lost 8 bases to trimming and J lost 0 bases, with 16 bases between them. The germline gives CDR1 MRHNA, CDR2 SNTAGT. The chain's CDR3 is CASSKDAAMNTEAFF. CDR3 nucleotides: TGTGCCAGCTCGAAAGACGCGGCGATGAACACTGAAGCTTTCTTT.

This chain joins TRBV7-9 and TRBJ1-2; TRBD1 is a possible D gene (6 bases). The CDR3 has 16 residues. V lost 5 bases and J 1 base, leaving 17 bases between the germline ends. The germline gives CDR1 SEHNR, CDR2 FQNEAQ (reference sequence). Here the CDR3 DNA reads TGTGCCAGCAGCCCACGGGGGGGCGCGGGTAACTATGGCTACACCTTC. Translation gives CASSPRGGAGNYGYTF.

The chain's CDR3 is CASSPTYPGLTYGYTF. The CDR3 region has the DNA TGTGCCAGCAGCCCCACTTACCCGGGACTGACCTATGGCTACACCTTC. This chain joins TRBV5-6 and TRBJ1-2; tentative D call: TRBD1 (5 bases). Germline CDR1 reads SGHDT; CDR2 reads YYEEEE. Trimming pared 4 bases from V and 4 bases from J, leaving 20 bases between. This CDR3 comprises 16 residues. Variable domain in full (rest from reference TRBV5-6 and TRBJ1-2): DAGVTQSPTHLIKTRGQQVTLRCSPKSGHDTVSWYQQALGQGPQFIFQYYEEEERQRGNFPDRFSGHQFPNYSSELNVNALLLGDSALYLCASSPTYPGLTYGYTFGSGTRLTVV.

V usage is TRBV30 and J usage is TRBJ2-7; D is undetermined. V was trimmed by 2 bases and J by 5 bases, leaving 13 bases between them. This CDR3 region has 13 residues. Germline lookup yields CDR1 GTSNPN and CDR2 SVGIG (reference sequence). CDR3 residues: CAWSSTDRDEQYF. The CDR3 nucleotides are TGTGCCTGGAGTTCGACGGATCGGGACGAGCAGTACTTC.

J is TRBJ1-1 and V is TRBV20-1; TRBD1 might be the D (6 bases). The CDR3 is 12 amino acids. V was cut by 3 bases and J by 6 bases, with 11 bases left in between. The germline gives CDR1 DFQATT, CDR2 SNEGSKA (reference sequence). CDR3 loop: CSASRGGAEAFF. The DNA for the CDR3 is TGCAGTGCTAGTAGGGGGGGAGCTGAAGCTTTCTTT.

This clone has only a few counts. The chain uses TRBV11-3 and TRBJ2-7; possibly TRBD2 for D (6 bases). The CDR3 runs to 14 residues. Germline V CDR1 and CDR2: SGHNT, YENEEA. V was shortened by 0 bases and J by 9 bases, with 15 bases between the two germline ends. As DNA, the CDR3 is TGTGCCAGCAGCTTAGAATGGGGGGAAACCCGGCAGTACTTC. Protein: CASSLEWGETRQYF.

The CDR3 protein is CASSTHEVASYEQYF. As DNA, the CDR3 is TGTGCCAGTAGTACTCATGAAGTGGCCTCCTACGAGCAGTACTTC. The rearrangement uses TRBV19 and TRBJ2-7; no reliable D call. Deletions cut 4 bases from V and 0 bases from J, with 13 bases between. The length of the CDR3 is 15 residues. Germline values: CDR1 LNHDA, CDR2 SQIVND (reference sequence).

The chain joins TRBV6-6 to TRBJ2-1, with 12 bases fitting TRBD2. This CDR3 has 14 amino acids. The V gene's germline CDR1 is MNHNY and CDR2 SVGAGI (reference sequence). With V trimmed by 4 bases and J by 8 bases, 3 bases remained unmatched. Here the CDR3 DNA reads TGTGCCAGCAGTTCTAGCGGGGGGGATGATGAGCAGTTCTTC. Translation: CASSSSGGDDEQFF.

This clone has only one observation. This sequence joins TRBV6-1 and TRBJ2-1, with a tentative D call TRBD2 (6 bases). The V gene's germline CDR1 is MNHNS and CDR2 SASEGT. The CDR3 loop spans 17 amino acids. The V end was cut by 0 bases, the J end by 0 bases, with 12 bases between. CDR3 protein: CASSEAERGSSYNEQFF. DNA for the CDR3: TGTGCCAGCAGTGAAGCAGAACGGGGGAGCTCCTACAATGAGCAGTTCTTC.

The genes are TRBV9 and TRBJ1-1; D remains unclear. The CDR3 is made up of 13 amino acids. Looked up from germline, CDR1 is SGDLS and CDR2 is YYNGEE. The V end was cut by 1 base, the J end by 12 bases, with 16 bases between. CDR3 sequence (DNA): TGTGCCAGCAGCGTATACCCCGGGAGGTCGACTTTCTTT. Protein sequence: CASSVYPGRSTFF. Based on the CDR3 plus reference TRBV9 and TRBJ1-1, the full variable domain is DSGVTQTPKHLITATGQRVTLRCSPRSGDLSVYWYQQSLDQGLQFLIQYYNGEERAKGNILERFSAQQFPDLHSELNLSSLELGDSALYFCASSVYPGRSTFFGQGTRLTVV.

The rearrangement uses TRBV30 and TRBJ1-5; D is ambiguous. The germline V and J ends were trimmed by 1 base and 0 bases, with 7 bases remaining between them. In germline, CDR1 is GTSNPN, CDR2 SVGIG (reference sequence). This CDR3 has 14 residues. As DNA, the CDR3 is TGTGCCTGGAGTGGGAGCACTAGCAATCAGCCCCAGCATTTT. Translation: CAWSGSTSNQPQHF.

The chain has TRBV18 and TRBJ1-1; 8 bases agree with TRBD1. Germline CDR1 reads KGHSH; CDR2 reads LQKENI. The CDR3 has 11 residues. Losses at the gene ends were 8 bases for V and 11 bases for J; bases not matched to a gene: 7. The CDR3 region has the DNA TGTGCCAGCACGGACAGGGAGACGGCTTTCTTT. It is translated as CASTDRETAFF.

V usage is TRBV9 and J usage is TRBJ2-3, with D perhaps matching TRBD2 (6 bases). Germline CDR1 and CDR2: SGDLS and YYNGEE. V shed 3 bases and J shed 8 bases, with 19 bases lying between them. The CDR3 extends over 15 amino acids. CDR3 in amino acids: CASSGVAALGGTQYF. DNA of the CDR3: TGTGCCAGCAGCGGCGTAGCGGCCTTGGGAGGTACGCAGTATTTT.

The chain uses TRBV28 and TRBJ1-2, with no clear D. Germline CDR1 is MDHEN and CDR2 is SYDVKM. CDR3 length equals 11 residues. Trimming removed 3 bases from V and 7 bases from J, with 6 bases in between. Here the CDR3 reads CASSFSVGYTF. For the CDR3, the DNA is TGTGCCAGCAGTTTCTCCGTTGGCTACACCTTC.

The chain recombines TRBV5-6 with TRBJ2-1; D call uncertain. The germline gives CDR1 SGHDT, CDR2 YYEEEE. V shed 4 bases and J shed 5 bases, with 13 bases lying between them. This CDR3 is built from 14 residues. CDR3 DNA: TGTGCCAGCAGCCCCGTGGGCAACAACAATGAGCAGTTCTTC. Its protein product is CASSPVGNNNEQFF.

The chain has TRBV11-2 and TRBJ1-2; the D is unclear. The V end lost 6 bases, the J end lost 4 bases, and 9 bases lay between the germline ends. This CDR3 has 12 amino acids. Germline CDR1 is SGHAT and CDR2 is FQNNGV. The CDR3 coding sequence is TGTGCCAGCAGTGCGGGGATCTATGGCTACACCTTC. Amino acids: CASSAGIYGYTF.

This sequence joins TRBV18 and TRBJ1-1, with D hard to call. The CDR3 extends over 15 amino acids. The V gene's germline CDR1 is KGHSH and CDR2 LQKENI. Trimming stripped 2 bases from V and 1 base from J, with 11 bases between. The DNA for the CDR3 is TGTGCCAGCTCACCATTTACGAGGAAGAACACTGAAGCTTTCTTT. It is translated as CASSPFTRKNTEAFF.

The chain employs TRBV5-4 and TRBJ1-1; TRBD1 matches at 9 bases. The junction had 6 bases not matched to a gene; V was cut back by 5 bases and J by 4 bases. There are 14 residues in the CDR3. CDR1 is SGHNT and CDR2 is YYREEE in the germline V gene (reference sequence). This CDR3 reads CASSTGGRGTEAFF. CDR3 sequence (DNA): TGTGCCAGCAGTACAGGGGGCCGCGGCACTGAAGCTTTCTTT.